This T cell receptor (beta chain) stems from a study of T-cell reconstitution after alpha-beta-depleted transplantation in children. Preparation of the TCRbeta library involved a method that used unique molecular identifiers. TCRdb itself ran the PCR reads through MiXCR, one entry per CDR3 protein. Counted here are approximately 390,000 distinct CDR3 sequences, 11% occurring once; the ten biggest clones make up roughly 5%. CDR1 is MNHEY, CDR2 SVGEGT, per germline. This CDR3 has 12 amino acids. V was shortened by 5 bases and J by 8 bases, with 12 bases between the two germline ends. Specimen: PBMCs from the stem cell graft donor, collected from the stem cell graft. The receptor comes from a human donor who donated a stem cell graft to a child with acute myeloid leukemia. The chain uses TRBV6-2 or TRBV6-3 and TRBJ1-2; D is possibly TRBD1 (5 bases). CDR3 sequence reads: CASSPGLVGYTF. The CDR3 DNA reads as TGTGCCAGCAGTCCAGGGCTTGTCGGCTACACCTTC.